Following are 6 T cell receptor beta chains from one sample sequenced in a study of human T cells and chemical hapten exposure. TCRdb reanalysed the RACE reads using MiXCR and keeps one entry per CDR3 protein. Here the sample spans 370,000 or so distinct CDR3 sequences, about 4.8% being singletons. As to time point: patch test 1, 2 weeks after DPC sensitization. Treatment in this sample: therapeutic diphenylcyclopropenone sensitization with weekly scalp DPC. Sequenced material: whole blood, taken in connection with sensitization to the hapten diphenylcyclopropenone (DPC). These receptors all stem from a woman aged 45-59 years with alopecia areata. Some clones in this sample may be carry-over from other donors' samples.

This clonotype was recorded a few times. This chain connects TRBV20-1 to TRBJ2-7; 13 bases are shared with TRBD2. The trim removed 3 bases at V and 2 bases at J, leaving 16 bases unmatched. CDR1 and CDR2 from the germline V gene are DFQATT and SNEGSKA (reference sequence). The CDR3 is 19 amino acids. In nucleotides, the CDR3 is TGCAGTGCTAGGGGTTACTACGGGGGGACTAGCGGGAACCCCTACGAGCAGTACTTC. Translated: CSARGYYGGTSGNPYEQYF.

This clonotype was seen a few times. This chain connects TRBV7-9 to TRBJ1-1, with 10 bases fitting TRBD1. CDR3 size: 19 residues. Per the germline V gene, CDR1 is SEHNR and CDR2 is FQNEAQ (reference sequence). Losses at the gene ends were 3 bases for V and 0 bases for J; bases not matched to a gene: 13. CDR3 sequence: CASSFARRDRGYLNTEAFF. CDR3 nucleotides: TGTGCCAGCAGCTTCGCCCGCCGGGACAGGGGATACTTGAACACTGAAGCTTTCTTT.

This sequence joins TRBV4-1 and TRBJ1-4; 8 bases map to TRBD1. This CDR3 has 15 residues. V lost 5 bases, J lost 3 bases, and 5 bases stayed unmatched. Germline loops: CDR1 MGHRA, CDR2 YSYEKL. CDR3 protein: CASSETGESNEKLFF. CDR3 DNA sequence: TGCGCCAGCAGCGAGACAGGGGAGTCTAATGAAAAACTGTTTTTT.

This clonotype showed up just a few times. This sequence joins TRBV12-3 or TRBV12-4 and TRBJ2-1; D unresolved. The CDR3 has 14 amino acids. V shed 10 bases and J shed 0 bases, with 13 bases lying between them. The CDR3 here is CATVRGSSYNEQFF. The CDR3 DNA reads as TGTGCCACGGTTCGAGGAAGCTCCTACAATGAGCAGTTCTTC.

V is TRBV29-1 and J is TRBJ2-1; 7 positions agree with TRBD2. Germline V CDR1 and CDR2: SQVTM, ANQGSEA. The CDR3 has 11 amino acids. The J segment lost 10 bases and the V segment lost 5 bases, leaving 5 bases of the junction unmatched. The CDR3 DNA sequence: TGCAGCGTTTCCGTGGGAGGGGAGCAGTTCTTC. Its protein is CSVSVGGEQFF.

The V call is TRBV4-3, the J call TRBJ2-7, with 13 bases matching TRBD2. V gave up 4 bases and J gave up 7 bases; unmatched junction bases: 10. The CDR3 runs to 16 residues. The germline gives CDR1 LGHNA, CDR2 YSLEER. CDR3 sequence reads: CASSPGLAGVTQEQYF. As DNA, the CDR3 is TGCGCCAGCAGCCCCGGACTAGCGGGAGTAACGCAAGAGCAGTACTTC.